Presented here are 25 T cell receptor beta chains from one specimen sequenced in a study of spatial heterogeneity in lung cancer. TCRdb reprocessed the 5' RACE reads via MiXCR and lists one record per CDR3 protein. The table shows under 35,000 distinct CDR3 sequences, with roughly 5.4% occurring only once. Noted time point: blood at routine non-recurrence follow-up after resection. Sequenced here: PBMCs, sampled at follow-up. The receptors originated from a female donor with early-stage non-small cell lung cancer.

In this sample, this clonotype turned up a few times. This chain uses TRBV29-1 with TRBJ1-2; TRBD1 matches 7 bases. Germline CDR1 reads SQVTM; CDR2 reads ANQGSEA. The V and J ends lost 6 bases and 3 bases, in that order; junction bases with no gene match: 13. CDR3 length equals 15 residues. This chain's CDR3 is CSVTVGGGAYYGYTF. CDR3 sequence (DNA): TGCAGCGTGACAGTAGGAGGGGGCGCATACTATGGCTACACCTTC.

This clonotype was found many times. The chain has TRBV19 and TRBJ1-2; no reliable D call. The ends were cut back, 6 bases at V and 7 bases at J, with 12 bases in the middle. Germline V CDR1 and CDR2: LNHDA, SQIVND (reference sequence). This CDR3 region has 12 residues. The CDR3 DNA reads as TGTGCCAGTAGCTTAGGCGGCGGTGGCTACACCTTC. Translated, it gives CASSLGGGGYTF.

This clonotype was counted many times. This rearrangement joins TRBV5-1 to TRBJ1-1; the match to TRBD1 covers 7 bases. The length of the CDR3 is 14 residues. The germline CDR1 and CDR2 sequences are SGHRS and YFSETQ. The V gene end was trimmed by 4 bases and the J gene end by 0 bases; junction bases not matched to a gene: 3. CDR3: CASSTGQVNTEAFF. CDR3 in DNA: TGCGCCAGCAGCACCGGACAGGTGAACACTGAAGCTTTCTTT.

This clonotype appeared a few times. This CDR3 fails to terminate in the conserved phenylalanine or tryptophan, so it likely reflects a read error. V and J are TRBV4-3 and TRBJ2-5; no clear D. Per germline, CDR1 LGHNA and CDR2 YSLEER. The length of the CDR3 is 15 residues. V was pared by 4 bases and J by 1 base, with 13 bases between. The CDR3 loop is CASSLQRVGQETQYS. In DNA form, the CDR3 reads TGCGCCAGCAGCCTTCAAAGGGTCGGCCAAGAGACCCAGTACTCC.

Only a few counts were recorded for this clonotype. This chain connects TRBV28 to TRBJ2-1; 10 nucleotides align to TRBD2. CDR3 size: 13 residues. The germline CDR1 and CDR2 sequences are MDHEN and SYDVKM. Trimming removed 10 bases from V and 2 bases from J; junction bases left unmatched: 2. CDR3 DNA: TGTGCCACGAGCGGGAGGGCCTACAATGAGCAGTTCTTC. It yields the protein CATSGRAYNEQFF.

This clonotype was found many times. This sequence joins TRBV20-1 and TRBJ2-7, with 7 bases aligning to TRBD1. Germline V gene data show CDR1 as DFQATT and CDR2 as SNEGSKA (reference sequence). The CDR3 extends over 13 amino acids. J lost 4 bases, V lost 1 base, and 4 bases had no gene match. CDR3 sequence reads: CSARGQGRYEQYF. The CDR3 DNA is TGCAGTGCTAGAGGACAGGGACGTTACGAGCAGTACTTC.

This clonotype was seen ten or more times. This sequence joins TRBV5-6 and TRBJ2-7, with D tentatively TRBD2 (5 bases). Trimming cost V 4 bases and J 2 bases, with 13 bases left between them. Per germline, CDR1 SGHDT and CDR2 YYEEEE. The CDR3 is made up of 14 amino acids. CDR3: CASSLFTGTYEQYF. CDR3 nucleotide sequence: TGTGCCAGCAGCCTTTTTACGGGAACCTACGAGCAGTACTTC.

This clonotype was recorded at least ten times. This rearrangement joins TRBV4-3 to TRBJ1-5; tentatively, D is TRBD1 (5 bases). Germline values: CDR1 LGHNA, CDR2 YSLEER. The CDR3 runs 17 residues. V lost 2 bases to trimming and J lost 7 bases, with 21 bases between them. The CDR3 nucleotides read TGCGCCAGCAGCCAAAAAGCTCTGGGGGGAATGGGGCAGCCCCAGCATTTT. Amino acids: CASSQKALGGMGQPQHF.

CDR3 protein: CAYSSGQGAQPYEQYF. The DNA of the CDR3 is TGTGCCTACAGCTCAGGACAGGGCGCTCAGCCCTACGAGCAGTACTTC. The chain carries TRBV7-9 and TRBJ2-7; 8 bases fit TRBD1. The germline CDR1 and CDR2 sequences are SEHNR and FQNEAQ (reference sequence). Trimming took 11 bases from V and 2 from J; bases not matched to a gene: 17. The CDR3 length is 16 residues.

This clonotype was recorded at least ten times. The chain links TRBV7-6 to TRBJ2-3; D unclear. The CDR3 runs 17 residues. Germline CDR1 and CDR2: SGHVS and FNYEAQ. V shed 2 bases and J shed 3 bases, with 18 bases lying between them. The DNA of the CDR3 is TGTGCCAGCAGCTTACAGGCTAGTTATGGAACGACAGATACGCAGTATTTT. It translates to CASSLQASYGTTDTQYF.

Ten or more counts support this clonotype. V gene TRBV5-4 combines with J gene TRBJ2-5; 9 bases are shared with TRBD1. Germline V CDR1 and CDR2: SGHNT, YYREEE (reference sequence). V lost 4 bases to trimming and J lost 4 bases; unmatched junction nucleotides: 5. This CDR3 spans 14 amino acids. The CDR3 loop is CASSEGQGIETQYF. In nucleotides, the CDR3 is TGTGCCAGCAGCGAGGGACAGGGCATAGAGACCCAGTACTTC.

The table lists this clonotype with many counts. The CDR3 DNA is TGTGCCAGCACTGTGGGGAGGGTCTCCGAGCAGTACTTC. Translating gives CASTVGRVSEQYF. The rearrangement links TRBV7-2 to TRBJ2-7, with 7 bases fitting TRBD2. The CDR3 has 13 residues. The germline CDR1 and CDR2 sequences are SGHTA and FQGNSA. J was trimmed by 6 bases and V by 7 bases; bases with no gene match: 9.

This clonotype was recorded at least ten times. The V gene is TRBV20-1, the J gene TRBJ1-5; D may be TRBD1 (5 bases). Trimming cost V 3 bases and J 2 bases, with 17 bases left between them. CDR3 length: 16 amino acids. Germline-derived CDR1 and CDR2 are DFQATT and SNEGSKA (reference sequence). CDR3 in amino acids: CSASDRGRGGNQPQHF. In DNA form, the CDR3 reads TGCAGTGCTAGTGACCGGGGACGGGGAGGCAATCAGCCCCAGCATTTT.

The chain carries TRBV30 and TRBJ1-4; the match to TRBD1 covers 12 bases. Trimming removed 1 base from V and 8 bases from J; junction bases left unmatched: 5. The germline CDR1 and CDR2 sequences are GTSNPN and SVGIG (reference sequence). The CDR3 runs to 15 residues. Here the CDR3 reads CAWSGTGTGGEKLFF. The CDR3 bases are TGTGCCTGGAGTGGGACCGGGACAGGGGGCGAAAAACTGTTTTTT.

This clonotype came up many times. The chain combines TRBV4-3 with TRBJ1-5, with no clear D. V was clipped by 0 bases and J by 5 bases, with 11 bases between them. CDR1 and CDR2 from the germline V gene are LGHNA and YSLEER. The CDR3 is 15 residues long. CDR3 sequence reads: CASSQDPYADQPQHF. CDR3 DNA sequence: TGCGCCAGCAGCCAAGACCCTTACGCGGATCAGCCCCAGCATTTT.

This clonotype was observed at least ten times. The chain couples TRBV20-1 to TRBJ1-2; TRBD1 matches 7 bases. Per germline, CDR1 DFQATT and CDR2 SNEGSKA (reference sequence). The CDR3 is made up of 14 amino acids. Trimming cost V 6 bases and J 5 bases; bases outside gene matches: 12. The CDR3 DNA is TGCAGTGCAAAGAAAGGGGGCGGTCGTTATGGCTACACCTTC. Protein product: CSAKKGGGRYGYTF.

This clonotype was detected ten times or more. The V call is TRBV7-3, the J call TRBJ1-6, with TRBD1 identical over 10 bases. Germline V lookup: CDR1 SGHTA, CDR2 FQGTGA. The V segment lost 5 bases and the J segment 6 bases; nucleotides outside the gene matches: 7. CDR3 length: 16 residues. CDR3 sequence: CASSLFGDRGNSPLHF. CDR3 bases: TGTGCCAGCAGCCTCTTTGGGGACAGGGGTAATTCACCCCTCCACTTT.

This clonotype was seen ten or more times. The genes are TRBV7-9 and TRBJ2-1; D uncertain. Germline CDR1 reads SEHNR; CDR2 reads FQNEAQ (reference sequence). The V end lost 5 bases, the J end lost 10 bases, and 18 bases lay between the germline ends. The CDR3 runs 14 residues. The CDR3: CASSPGMAQGEQFF. CDR3 bases: TGTGCCAGCAGCCCCGGAATGGCACAAGGGGAGCAGTTCTTC.

In this sample, this clonotype turned up a few times. The chain has TRBV7-7 and TRBJ2-5; TRBD1 agrees at 8 bases. J lost 10 bases, V lost 5 bases, and 12 bases had no gene match. CDR3 size: 14 residues. The germline V gene encodes CDR1 SSHAT and CDR2 FNYEAQ (reference sequence). CDR3 loop: CASSPLTGANHQYF. DNA for the CDR3: TGTGCCAGCAGCCCCCTGACAGGGGCTAACCACCAGTACTTC.

This clonotype came up many times. V is TRBV28 and J is TRBJ2-3; 9 bases fit TRBD1. The CDR3 contains 15 residues. The germline CDR1 and CDR2 sequences are MDHEN and SYDVKM. The V and J ends lost 6 bases and 3 bases, in that order; junction bases with no gene match: 7. CDR3 loop: CASSLDRGVTDTQYF. The CDR3 DNA sequence: TGTGCCAGCAGCCTGGACAGGGGAGTAACAGATACGCAGTATTTT.

The sample holds many counts of this clonotype. The chain combines TRBV20-1 with TRBJ2-1; 7 bases map to TRBD2. The CDR3 has 14 amino acids. The V gene's germline CDR1 is DFQATT and CDR2 SNEGSKA (reference sequence). V was pared by 0 bases and J by 10 bases, with 9 bases of the junction left unmatched. DNA of the CDR3: TGCAGTGCTAGAGATCGAGCGGGACGGGGAGAGCAGTTCTTC. Protein: CSARDRAGRGEQFF.

This clonotype has a count of ten or more. V gene TRBV19 combines with J gene TRBJ2-6; D is perhaps TRBD2 (6 bases). Trimming removed 4 bases from V and 0 bases from J, with 16 bases in between. CDR1 and CDR2 from the germline V gene are LNHDA and SQIVND (reference sequence). The length of the CDR3 is 18 residues. DNA of the CDR3: TGTGCCAGTAGTACCCAACCGGGAGCACACTCTGGGGCCAACGTCCTGACTTTC. It translates to CASSTQPGAHSGANVLTF.

This clonotype came up many times. The V and J genes are TRBV5-4 and TRBJ2-6; no definite D call. V was shortened by 4 bases and J by 1 base, with 9 bases between the two germline ends. This CDR3 is built from 15 residues. CDR1 and CDR2 (germline): SGHNT, YYREEE (reference sequence). DNA for the CDR3: TGTGCCAGCAGCCTTCCAGGATCTGGGGCCAACGTCCTGACTTTC. This encodes CASSLPGSGANVLTF.

This clonotype showed up many times. The chain couples TRBV2 to TRBJ1-5; D not certain. The CDR3 sequence is 14 residues long. Germline V gives CDR1 SNHLY, CDR2 FYNNEI. Deletions cut 5 bases from V and 0 bases from J, with 8 bases between. The CDR3 nucleotides are TGTGCCAGCAGTTACAGAGATAGCAATCAGCCCCAGCATTTT. Translated, it gives CASSYRDSNQPQHF.

This clonotype was found a few times. V is TRBV7-2 and J is TRBJ1-1, with D perhaps TRBD1 (6 bases). Germline loops: CDR1 SGHTA, CDR2 FQGNSA. The germline V and J ends were trimmed by 5 bases and 0 bases, with 19 bases remaining between them. The CDR3 contains 17 residues. The CDR3: CASSRNRRGEVNTEAFF. CDR3 in DNA: TGTGCCAGCAGCCGAAACAGGAGGGGGGAGGTGAACACTGAAGCTTTCTTT.